This T cell receptor (beta chain) was sequenced in a study of T cells in tumors after PD-1 blockade. The germline CDR1 and CDR2 sequences are SNHLY and FYNNEI. This CDR3 contains 13 residues. V dropped 2 bases and J dropped 8 bases, with 12 bases sitting between them. The repertoire was sequenced with immunoSEQ multiplex PCR; TCRdb's copy has only in-frame clones and lacks some. The table records 40,000 to 55,000 clones, 79% of them present only once. This sequence was found in a human donor with basal cell carcinoma. The chain combines TRBV2 with TRBJ1-1, with D unresolved. The sequences come from PBMCs, collected before anti-PD-1 treatment. CDR3 DNA: TGTGCCAGCAGTGAAAACGGACTAAGCGAAGCTTTCTTT. This sequence encodes CASSENGLSEAFF.